The 24 T cell receptor beta chains listed next were all sequenced from one sample in a study of beta chain features in type 1 diabetes. Findings and caveats of the study: People with Type 1 diabetes carried modestly yet significantly shorter TCRB CDR3s in all four CD4+ subsets.

All of the isolated RNA was reverse transcribed, so expressed TCRB transcripts were sequenced. Only in-frame clones appear in the TCRdb table, and some are missing; sequencing was by immunoSEQ multiplex PCR. The table records about 270,000 clones, over 11% of them present only once. Their antigens are not known. The sample taken for sequencing was naive CD4+ T cells from blood. These receptors were obtained from a man younger than 40 with type 1 diabetes.

This clone was detected a few times. The chain combines TRBV23-1 with TRBJ1-6; 7 bases align to TRBD1. TRBV23-1 is an open reading frame whose function is uncertain. Trimming cost V 8 bases and J 8 bases; bases outside gene matches: 6. This CDR3 has 13 residues. The CDR3 spells CASPDRVDSPLHF. The CDR3 DNA sequence: TGCGCCAGCCCCGACAGGGTTGATTCACCCCTCCACTTT.

This clone was observed a handful of times. V gene TRBV2 combines with J gene TRBJ2-7; 12 nucleotides line up with TRBD2. Trimming at V came to 5 bases and at J to 6 bases, leaving 5 bases not matched to a gene. The CDR3 is 14 amino acids. Germline CDR1 SNHLY, CDR2 FYNNEI. CDR3 protein: CASSRLAGAVEQYF. DNA for the CDR3: TGTGCCAGCAGTCGACTAGCGGGAGCGGTCGAGCAGTACTTC.

This clone was seen more than once but under ten times. The genes are TRBV7-2 and TRBJ2-1; D may be TRBD1 (7 bases). Looked up from germline, CDR1 is SGHTA and CDR2 is FQGNSA. Trimming shortened V by 5 bases and J by 4 bases, and 18 bases separated the two germline ends. The CDR3 runs 16 residues. CDR3 bases: TGTGCCAGCAGCCGGCGCGGGACAGTTAGATACAATGAGCAGTTCTTC. Protein sequence: CASSRRGTVRYNEQFF.

About this clone: One end of the junction fails to match germline, which may point to a read error. The chain has TRBV6-6 and TRBJ1-2; the D is unclear. This CDR3 is built from 12 residues. CDR1 and CDR2 (germline): MNHNY, SVGAGI (reference sequence). DNA of the CDR3: TGTGCCAGCAGTAACTCGATAAGTCGGGACACCTTC. Encoded protein: CASSNSISRDTF.

The chain links TRBV5-1 to TRBJ2-1; 9 nucleotides align to TRBD2. With V trimmed by 2 bases and J by 3 bases, 9 bases remained unmatched. The CDR3 is made up of 17 amino acids. CDR1 is SGHRS, CDR2 YFSETQ, per germline. The CDR3 spells CASSFTKAGGDYNEQFF. CDR3 DNA: TGCGCCAGCAGCTTCACCAAAGCGGGAGGAGACTACAATGAGCAGTTCTTC. Variable domain in full (rest from reference TRBV5-1 and TRBJ2-1): KAGVTQTPRYLIKTRGQQVTLSCSPISGHRSVSWYQQTPGQGLQFLFEYFSETQRNKGNFPGRFSGRQFSNSRSEMNVSTLELGDSALYLCASSFTKAGGDYNEQFFGPGTRLTVL.

This rearrangement joins TRBV5-1 to TRBJ2-7, with D possibly being TRBD1 (6 bases). The CDR3 contains 16 residues. The V end lost 0 bases, the J end lost 2 bases, and 15 bases lay between the germline ends. CDR1 and CDR2 (germline): SGHRS, YFSETQ. In nucleotides, the CDR3 is TGCGCCAGCAGCTTGGACGGGACACTTACTACCTACGAGCAGTACTTC. It encodes CASSLDGTLTTYEQYF.

This sequence joins TRBV9 and TRBJ2-6; 9 nucleotides match TRBD1. V shed 3 bases, J shed 3 bases, and the junction held 10 bases outside the gene matches. Germline V gene sequence: CDR1 SGDLS, CDR2 YYNGEE. The CDR3 runs 18 residues. The CDR3 loop is CASSAAGTGRGGANVLTF. DNA for the CDR3: TGTGCCAGCAGCGCCGCCGGGACAGGGAGAGGTGGGGCCAACGTCCTGACTTTC.

The genes are TRBV7-2 and TRBJ1-2, with D possibly matching TRBD1 (6 bases). CDR3 length: 15 amino acids. Trimming took 4 bases from V and 4 from J, leaving 16 bases between them. From germline, CDR1 is SGHTA and CDR2 FQGNSA. The CDR3 region has the DNA TGTGCCAGCAGCTCACAGGGTTTTGCTGGCTATGGCTACACCTTC. Residues: CASSSQGFAGYGYTF. Variable domain in full (rest from reference TRBV7-2 and TRBJ1-2): GAGVSQSPSNKVTEKGKDVELRCDPISGHTALYWYRQSLGQGLEFLIYFQGNSAPDKSGLPSDRFSAERTGGSVSTLTIQRTQQEDSAVYLCASSSQGFAGYGYTFGSGTRLTVV.

The chain recombines TRBV18 with TRBJ2-7; the match to TRBD2 covers 12 bases. The CDR3 spans 15 residues. Germline V gene sequence: CDR1 KGHSH, CDR2 LQKENI. With 5 bases clipped from V and 5 bases from J, the junction kept 7 bases outside the gene matches. The DNA for the CDR3 is TGTGCCAGCTCAGCGACTAGCGGGAGTATCAACGAGCAGTACTTC. It yields the protein CASSATSGSINEQYF.

Of note for this clone: Additional DNA sequences in this sample encode the identical CDR3. The chain links TRBV20-1 to TRBJ1-1; the D is unclear. Germline CDR1 and CDR2: DFQATT and SNEGSKA (reference sequence). The CDR3 extends over 11 amino acids. V was clipped by 0 bases and J by 5 bases, with 4 bases between them. The CDR3 DNA reads TGCAGTGCTAGAGACCGGACTGAAGCTTTCTTT. Its translation: CSARDRTEAFF.

This clone was seen only a few times. The chain has TRBV2 and TRBJ1-2; TRBD1 is a possible D gene (6 bases). CDR1 SNHLY and CDR2 FYNNEI come from the germline V gene. The CDR3 has 13 amino acids. Trimming removed 6 bases at V and 3 bases at J, with 11 bases between. The chain's CDR3 is CASREDSYYGYTF. The CDR3 nucleotides are TGTGCCAGCAGGGAGGACAGCTACTATGGCTACACCTTC.

This clone showed up just a few times. This rearrangement joins TRBV25-1 to TRBJ1-4; perhaps TRBD1 as D (5 bases). Per the germline V gene, CDR1 is MGHDK and CDR2 is SYGVNS. Trimming shortened V by 0 bases and J by 11 bases, and 10 bases separated the two germline ends. The CDR3 sequence is 13 residues long. CDR3 loop: CASSEYGQGKLFF. CDR3 coding DNA: TGTGCCAGCAGTGAATACGGGCAGGGTAAACTGTTTTTT.

A few counts support this clone. At one of its ends the junction is not consistent with the germline gene, which may arise from a read error. The V gene is TRBV28, the J gene TRBJ1-4; weak D call: TRBD1 (6 bases). The CDR3 runs 11 residues. Germline CDR1 is MDHEN and CDR2 is SYDVKM. In nucleotides, the CDR3 is TGTGCCAGCAGTTCCTGGGACACCCAGGTTTTT. This codes for CASSSWDTQVF. Full variable domain (outside the CDR3, taken from reference TRBV28 and TRBJ1-4): DVKVTQSSRYLVKRTGEKVFLECVQDMDHENMFWYRQDPGLGLRLIYFSYDVKMKEKGDIPEGYSVSREKKERFSLILESASTNQTSMYLCASSSWDTQVFGSGTQLSVL.

V usage is TRBV6-6 and J usage is TRBJ2-1, with D possibly matching TRBD1 (6 bases). Trimming took off 2 bases at V and 9 bases at J, with 20 bases between the two ends. Germline loops: CDR1 MNHNY, CDR2 SVGAGI (reference sequence). This CDR3 contains 16 residues. The CDR3 bases are TGTGCCAGCAGTTACCTCGGACAGCCTACAATCGGTGAGCAGTTCTTC. This translates into CASSYLGQPTIGEQFF.

A few counts support this clone. This sequence joins TRBV9 and TRBJ2-7; tentative D call: TRBD2 (5 bases). V lost 4 bases and J lost 8, with 10 bases in between. Germline V gene lookup returns CDR1 SGDLS and CDR2 YYNGEE. The CDR3 loop spans 11 amino acids. DNA of the CDR3: TGTGCCAGCAGCACCCCCGGGAAGCAGTACTTC. Encoded protein: CASSTPGKQYF.

The chain is built from TRBV27 and TRBJ2-7; no definite D call. The germline CDR1 and CDR2 sequences are MNHEY and SMNVEV (reference sequence). The ends were cut back, 3 bases at V and 3 bases at J, with 15 bases in the middle. The CDR3 extends over 15 amino acids. The CDR3 is CASSLSLVSIYEQYF. The CDR3 DNA reads as TGTGCCAGCAGTTTGAGCCTCGTTTCAATCTACGAGCAGTACTTC.

This clone was seen only a few times. The CDR3 reads CASSSPGSTRTDTQYF. In DNA, the CDR3 is TGTGCCAGCAGCTCCCCGGGTTCCACCCGCACAGATACGCAGTATTTT. The J gene is TRBJ2-3, the V gene TRBV5-4; no firm D call. Germline V lookup: CDR1 SGHNT, CDR2 YYREEE (reference sequence). V gave up 3 bases and J gave up 1 base, with 15 bases separating them. The CDR3 runs 16 residues.

This CDR3 is CASSPLSGQGILEQYF. In nucleotides, the CDR3 is TGTGCCAGCTCACCATTGTCGGGACAGGGAATTTTGGAGCAGTACTTC. This rearrangement joins TRBV18 to TRBJ2-7; 9 positions match TRBD1. This CDR3 is 16 amino acids long. The germline CDR1 and CDR2 sequences are KGHSH and LQKENI. V gave up 2 bases and J gave up 7 bases; unmatched junction bases: 12.

The CDR3 here is CASSPPGLAGGGYEQYF. CDR3 DNA sequence: TGTGCCAGCTCACCACCGGGACTAGCGGGAGGAGGCTACGAGCAGTACTTC. This chain connects TRBV18 to TRBJ2-7; 15 bases are shared with TRBD2. The junction had 3 bases not matched to a gene; V was cut back by 0 bases and J by 3 bases. The CDR3 contains 17 residues. Germline V gene data show CDR1 as KGHSH and CDR2 as LQKENI.

This chain joins TRBV5-1 and TRBJ2-5; TRBD1 matches 9 bases. This CDR3 region has 14 residues. Germline CDR1 reads SGHRS; CDR2 reads YFSETQ. V gave up 4 bases and J gave up 5 bases; unmatched junction bases: 6. In DNA, the CDR3 is TGCGCCAGCAGCGGGGACAGGGTAGGGGAGACCCAGTACTTC. It specifies CASSGDRVGETQYF.

The chain links TRBV18 to TRBJ1-5; D is undetermined. Germline lookup yields CDR1 KGHSH and CDR2 LQKENI. The V gene lost 6 bases and the J gene lost 3 bases, with 9 bases spanning the gap. This CDR3 contains 13 residues. CDR3 region: CASSAADNQPQHF. CDR3 coding DNA: TGTGCCAGCTCCGCCGCAGACAATCAGCCCCAGCATTTT.

The chain carries TRBV6-1 and TRBJ1-1, with a tentative D call TRBD1 (6 bases). V lost 8 bases and J lost 4, with 14 bases in between. This CDR3 region has 13 residues. Germline V gene sequence: CDR1 MNHNS, CDR2 SASEGT. This chain's CDR3 is CASVVTGGTEAFF. Written as DNA, the CDR3 is TGTGCCAGCGTAGTGACAGGAGGCACTGAAGCTTTCTTT.

This sequence joins TRBV12-5 and TRBJ2-1; possible D gene TRBD1, 6 bases. V was trimmed by 2 bases and J by 1 base, leaving 15 bases between them. The CDR3 covers 17 residues. CDR1 and CDR2 from the germline V gene are LGHNT and FRNRAP. The CDR3 here is CASGLSRGWSSYNEQFF. DNA for the CDR3: TGTGCTAGTGGTTTGTCAAGGGGGTGGAGTTCCTACAATGAGCAGTTCTTC.

This chain connects TRBV7-8 to TRBJ2-7, with 11 nucleotides matching TRBD2. The length of the CDR3 is 18 residues. Trimming cost V 3 bases and J 0 bases; bases outside gene matches: 10. Looked up from germline, CDR1 is SGHVS and CDR2 is FQNEAQ. The CDR3 coding sequence is TGTGCCAGCAGCTTGCTCTTTCGACTAGCGGGGCTCTCCTACGAGCAGTACTTC. Translating it yields CASSLLFRLAGLSYEQYF.